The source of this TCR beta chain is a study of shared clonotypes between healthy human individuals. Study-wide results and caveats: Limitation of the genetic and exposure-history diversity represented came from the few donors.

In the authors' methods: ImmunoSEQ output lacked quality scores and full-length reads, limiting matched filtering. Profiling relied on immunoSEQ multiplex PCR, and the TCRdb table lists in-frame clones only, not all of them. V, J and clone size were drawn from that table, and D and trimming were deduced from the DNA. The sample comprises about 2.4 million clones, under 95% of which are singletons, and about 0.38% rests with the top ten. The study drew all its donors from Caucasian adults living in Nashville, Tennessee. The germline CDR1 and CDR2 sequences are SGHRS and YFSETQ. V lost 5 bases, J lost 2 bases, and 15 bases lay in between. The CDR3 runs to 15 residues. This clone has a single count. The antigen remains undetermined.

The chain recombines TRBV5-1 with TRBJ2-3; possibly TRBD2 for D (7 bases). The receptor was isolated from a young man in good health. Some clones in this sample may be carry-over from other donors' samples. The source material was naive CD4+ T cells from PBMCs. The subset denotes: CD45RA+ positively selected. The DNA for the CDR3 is TGCGCCAGCAGTCCCTCGGGGGGCTACACAGATACGCAGTATTTT. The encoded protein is CASSPSGGYTDTQYF.